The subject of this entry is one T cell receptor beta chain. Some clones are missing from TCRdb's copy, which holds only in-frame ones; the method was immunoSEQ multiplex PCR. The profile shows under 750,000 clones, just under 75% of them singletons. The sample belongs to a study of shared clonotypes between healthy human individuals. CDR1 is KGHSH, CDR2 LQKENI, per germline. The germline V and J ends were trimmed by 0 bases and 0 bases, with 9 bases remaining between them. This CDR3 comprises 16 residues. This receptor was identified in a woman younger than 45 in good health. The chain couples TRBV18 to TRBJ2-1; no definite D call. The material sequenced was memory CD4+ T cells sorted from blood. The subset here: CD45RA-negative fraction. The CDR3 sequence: CASSPPITDSYNEQFF. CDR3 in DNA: TGTGCCAGCTCACCACCGATCACAGACTCCTACAATGAGCAGTTCTTC.